This T cell receptor beta chain comes out of a study of T-cell reconstitution after alpha-beta-depleted transplantation in children. Study-wide results and limits: At around two months after transplant, the alpha-beta T cells were reportedly derived from several hundred expanded clones that came from non-depleted graft cells. Some patients' high day-60 TCRbeta diversity was traced to surviving recipient T cells and thymic progenitors. The authors attributed T-cell counts and diversity one year after transplant mostly to newly produced T cells.

The germline V gene has CDR1 DFQATT and CDR2 SNEGSKA (reference sequence). CDR3 length: 15 residues. With 0 bases removed from V and 1 base from J, the gap between germline ends came to 7 bases. Notes on this clonotype: Its cognate antigen is unknown.

Preparing the TCRbeta library involved the use of unique molecular identifiers. TCRdb itself ran the PCR reads through MiXCR, one entry per CDR3 protein. The table shows about 490,000 distinct CDR3 sequences, with about 10% occurring only once. The specimen was PBMCs, collected before TCRalphabeta/CD19-depleted stem cell transplant. This chain uses TRBV20-1 with TRBJ2-6; no clear D gene. The clonotype originates from a child aged 2 to 10 with inherited bone marrow failure, due to receive a stem cell transplant. The CDR3 loop reads CSARDLISGANVLTF. The DNA of the CDR3 is TGCAGTGCTAGAGATTTGATTTCTGGGGCCAACGTCCTGACTTTC.